A selection of T cell receptor beta chains follows, all from one sample in a study of type 1 regulatory T cells. Using its own MiXCR run on the reads, TCRdb lists one record per CDR3 protein. The sample includes 88,000 or so distinct CDR3 sequences, roughly 28% seen only once; the top ten take roughly 2.2%. Sequenced: CD4+ T cells, either the whole sample or a sorted fraction (not recorded which). The receptors derive from a human donor in good health. Each CDR3 is given with its conserved first and last residue. A D gene is named only where the DNA matches it firmly. Clone sizes are given selectively: once, few, many, or a class where the clone is expanded.

CDR3 protein	CDR3 DNA	V gene	clone size	D gene	J gene
CASSQSTRDTGELFF	TGTGCCAGCAGCCAATCGACGAGGGACACCGGGGAGCTGTTTTTT	TRBV5-4	NA	NA	TRBJ2-2
CASSSGVAGNTIYF	TGTGCCAGCAGTTCAGGGGTCGCTGGAAACACCATATATTTT	TRBV28	few	NA	TRBJ1-3
CASSQGYSYNEQFF	TGTGCCAGCAGCCAAGGATACTCCTACAATGAGCAGTTCTTC	TRBV3-1	NA	NA	TRBJ2-1
CASSLDSAGTSYEQYF	TGTGCCAGCAGCTTAGATAGCGCGGGTACGTCCTACGAGCAGTACTTC	TRBV7-2	NA	NA	TRBJ2-7
CSVRTGNVYEQYF	TGCAGCGTGAGGACAGGAAACGTCTACGAGCAGTACTTC	TRBV29-1	NA	TRBD1	TRBJ2-7
CASSLGAFSSQGYTF	TGTGCCAGCAGCCTAGGGGCGTTTTCAAGTCAAGGCTACACCTTC	TRBV7-2	NA	NA	TRBJ1-2
CASSLALAGHPYEQYF	TGCGCCAGCAGCTTGGCCTTGGCGGGACACCCCTACGAGCAGTACTTC	TRBV5-1	NA	NA	TRBJ2-7
CASSSNTEGEQYF	TGTGCCAGCAGCTCGAATACGGAGGGCGAGCAGTACTTC	TRBV7-9	few	NA	TRBJ2-7
CASSLGGSGQFF	TGTGCCAGCAGCTTAGGTGGGAGTGGGCAGTTCTTC	TRBV7-8	NA	NA	TRBJ2-1
CASSLGPNNEQFF	TGTGCCAGCAGCTTAGGTCCGAACAATGAGCAGTTCTTC	TRBV7-2	NA	NA	TRBJ2-1
CAWTLNRGLAKNIQYF	TGTGCCTGGACCCTGAATCGGGGGCTGGCCAAAAACATTCAGTACTTC	TRBV30	NA	NA	TRBJ2-4
CSVGQRENNEQFF	TGCAGCGTTGGCCAACGGGAGAACAATGAGCAGTTCTTC	TRBV29-1	NA	NA	TRBJ2-1
CASSENRGQETQYF	TGTGCCAGCAGTGAAAACAGGGGGCAAGAGACCCAGTACTTC	TRBV6-1	NA	TRBD1	TRBJ2-5
CTSSMGGTEQYF	TGTACCAGTAGTATGGGCGGGACCGAGCAGTACTTC	TRBV19	NA	NA	TRBJ2-7
CASSVQRQGANEQFF	TGTGCCAGTAGTGTGCAGAGACAGGGTGCCAATGAGCAGTTCTTC	TRBV19	few	TRBD1	TRBJ2-1
CASTTSGRPYEQYF	TGTGCCAGCACTACTAGCGGCCGACCCTACGAGCAGTACTTC	TRBV12-3/TRBV12-4	NA	TRBD2	TRBJ2-7
CSATQSYEQYF	TGCAGTGCTACCCAATCCTACGAGCAGTACTTC	TRBV20-1	NA	NA	TRBJ2-7
CASSLGDTDLNEQYF	TGTGCCAGTAGTTTGGGGGACACCGACCTCAACGAGCAGTACTTC	TRBV19	few	NA	TRBJ2-7
CAISESESSYEQYF	TGTGCCATCAGTGAGTCGGAGAGCTCCTACGAGCAGTACTTC	TRBV10-3	NA	NA	TRBJ2-7
CASKRGGSYNEQFF	TGTGCCAGCAAGCGGGGGGGCTCCTACAATGAGCAGTTCTTC	TRBV7-3	few	TRBD2	TRBJ2-1
CASSQEGGTQYF	TGTGCCAGCAGCCAAGAAGGGGGAACCCAGTACTTC	TRBV3-1	NA	NA	TRBJ2-5
CASSGGTNQETQYF	TGTGCCAGCAGTGGCGGGACTAACCAAGAGACCCAGTACTTC	TRBV2	once	TRBD2	TRBJ2-5
CASSLSGSQTQYF	TGTGCCAGCAGCTTATCGGGGAGCCAGACCCAGTACTTC	TRBV7-3	NA	NA	TRBJ2-5
CASREGNSVNYEQYF	TGTGCCAGCAGGGAGGGGAATTCTGTTAACTACGAGCAGTACTTC	TRBV6-1	few	NA	TRBJ2-7
CSAREGHWGRHYEQYF	TGCAGTGCTAGAGAGGGTCACTGGGGACGCCACTACGAGCAGTACTTC	TRBV20-1	NA	NA	TRBJ2-7
CASSLGTGFFRGNTEAFF	TGTGCCAGCAGCTTAGGTACAGGGTTTTTTCGAGGGAACACTGAAGCTTTCTTT	TRBV11-2	NA	NA	TRBJ1-1
CASFGGAVDTQYF	TGTGCCAGCTTTGGAGGTGCGGTAGATACGCAGTATTTT	TRBV6-2/TRBV6-3	few	NA	TRBJ2-3
CSAPTSGSSYEQFF	TGCAGTGCTCCCACTAGCGGGAGTTCGTATGAGCAGTTCTTC	TRBV20-1	NA	TRBD2	TRBJ2-1
CASLVFYNEQFF	TGTGCCAGCCTAGTTTTCTACAATGAGCAGTTCTTC	TRBV12-3/TRBV12-4	NA	NA	TRBJ2-1
CASKRLGGSDTIYF	TGTGCCAGCAAACGGTTAGGGGGTAGCGACACCATATATTTT	TRBV2	few	NA	TRBJ1-3
CASSPRGGGLEQYF	TGTGCCAGCAGCCCCCGGGGAGGCGGACTCGAGCAGTACTTC	TRBV7-3	NA	NA	TRBJ2-7
CASGRLAGSEQYF	TGTGCCAGCGGCAGACTAGCGGGCTCCGAGCAGTACTTC	TRBV12-3/TRBV12-4	NA	TRBD2	TRBJ2-7
CASSQRSGNEKLFF	TGTGCCAGCAGTCAACGGAGTGGAAATGAAAAACTGTTTTTT	TRBV27	NA	NA	TRBJ1-4
CASRTPGVDEKLFF	TGTGCCAGCAGGACCCCAGGGGTTGATGAAAAACTGTTTTTT	TRBV27	few	NA	TRBJ1-4
CASSSNHRGLNTEAFF	TGCGCCAGCAGCTCAAACCACAGGGGGCTGAACACTGAAGCTTTCTTT	TRBV5-1	few	TRBD1	TRBJ1-1
CASSPTLAGGGGELFF	TGTGCCAGCTCACCAACACTAGCGGGAGGCGGCGGGGAGCTGTTTTTT	TRBV18	NA	TRBD2	TRBJ2-2
CASSSPAGGPYNEQFF	TGCGCCAGCAGCTCCCCAGCGGGAGGGCCCTACAATGAGCAGTTCTTC	TRBV5-1	few	TRBD2	TRBJ2-1
CASSYGGLGYGYTF	TGTGCCAGCAGCTACGGGGGTTTGGGGTATGGCTACACCTTC	TRBV7-2	few	NA	TRBJ1-2
CSAATGQNNSPLHF	TGCAGTGCTGCGACAGGGCAAAATAATTCACCCCTCCACTTT	TRBV20-1	once	TRBD1	TRBJ1-6
CASRGIRRLGHEQYF	TGTGCCAGCAGGGGAATAAGAAGGTTGGGTCACGAGCAGTACTTC	TRBV11-2	few	NA	TRBJ2-7
CASPQERAGSGANVLTF	TGTGCCAGCCCCCAGGAGAGGGCAGGCTCTGGGGCCAACGTCCTGACTTTC	TRBV18	NA	NA	TRBJ2-6